These T cell receptor beta chains were read from a single sample in a study of OX40 agonist ivuxolimab in advanced cancers. Measured with immunoSEQ multiplex PCR; TCRdb has only the in-frame clones, and not every one. Of 60,000 or so clones listed, roughly 83% were seen once; the top ten hold about 2.4%. The specimen was CD4+ or CD8+ T cells sorted from blood, collected in a trial of the OX40 agonist ivuxolimab. Every receptor here comes from an adult with an advanced solid tumor such as melanoma, head and neck, liver or kidney cancer. Both conserved end residues are part of each CDR3. Fields, in order: V gene, D gene, clone size, J gene, CDR3 DNA, CDR3 protein. D genes are given only for firm matches. Size is stated for part of the rows, as once, few or many counts, or as a class when the clone is expanded.

TRBV6-4	TRBD1	NA	TRBJ2-6	TGTGCCAGCAGTAAGAACAGGGGGCCTGGGGCCAACGTCCTGACTTTC	CASSKNRGPGANVLTF
TRBV4-3	NA	NA	TRBJ1-2	TGCGCCAGCAGCCAGGATCTTTCGGCTGGCTACACCTTC	CASSQDLSAGYTF
TRBV27	NA	NA	TRBJ1-2	TGTGCCAGCAGTAACCCCCCCGAACACTATGGCTACACCTTC	CASSNPPEHYGYTF
TRBV18	TRBD1	NA	TRBJ2-3	TGTGCCAGCTCACCACGTGGACAGGGGGCCACAGATACGCAGTATTTT	CASSPRGQGATDTQYF
TRBV4-3	NA	NA	TRBJ1-5	TGCGCCAGCAGCCAAGAGAGGGGGCAGCCCCAGCATTTT	CASSQERGQPQHF
TRBV28	NA	NA	TRBJ1-5	TGTGCCAGCAGTTTGTCACGGATTGGTCCCTATAGCAATCAGCCCCAGCATTTT	CASSLSRIGPYSNQPQHF
TRBV5-5	NA	NA	TRBJ2-7	TGTGCCAGCAGCTGGAATTCCTTCTCCTCCTACGAGCAGTACTTC	CASSWNSFSSYEQYF
TRBV7-2	TRBD1	NA	TRBJ1-2	TGTGCCAGCAGCCAGGACAGGGGAGCGGGCTACACCTTC	CASSQDRGAGYTF
TRBV19	NA	NA	TRBJ2-3	TGTGCCAGTAGGGCCAGGGGAGCCACTTACACAGATACGCAGTATTTT	CASRARGATYTDTQYF
TRBV28	NA	NA	TRBJ1-1	TGTGCCAGCCGAAGGACTGAAGCTTTCTTT	CASRRTEAFF
TRBV6-5	NA	NA	TRBJ1-1	TGTGCCAGCAAGGGCCCGAACACTGAAGCTTTCTTT	CASKGPNTEAFF
TRBV7-8	NA	NA	TRBJ2-1	TGTGCCAGCAGCTTAGTCAGGTACTCCTACAATGAGCAGTTCTTC	CASSLVRYSYNEQFF
TRBV5-1	TRBD1	NA	TRBJ2-2	TGCGCCAGCCGACAGGGGGTGGGCACCGGGGAGCTGTTTTTT	CASRQGVGTGELFF
TRBV18	NA	NA	TRBJ1-5	TGTGCCAGCTCACCCCAGTCTAGGAATCAGCCCCAGCATTTT	CASSPQSRNQPQHF
TRBV5-1	TRBD1	NA	TRBJ1-6	TGCGCCAGCAGCATTGGACAGGATTTTTATAATTCACCCCTCCACTTT	CASSIGQDFYNSPLHF
TRBV11-3	NA	NA	TRBJ2-5	TGTGCCAGCAGTCGGACAGTCCAAGAGACCCAGTACTTC	CASSRTVQETQYF
TRBV6-1	TRBD2	NA	TRBJ2-1	TGTGCCAGCAGGTCTAGCGGGGGCTTCAATGAGCAGTTCTTC	CASRSSGGFNEQFF
TRBV6-6	NA	NA	TRBJ1-1	TGTGCCAGCAGTTACGACAGAAACACTGAAGCTTTCTTT	CASSYDRNTEAFF
TRBV28	TRBD1	NA	TRBJ1-2	TGTGCCAGCAGTCCAGGGGGGGAGGGAAATTATGGCTACACCTTC	CASSPGGEGNYGYTF
TRBV2	NA	few	TRBJ2-5	TGTGCCAGCGGCCGAACTACAACCGGCGAGACCCAGTACTTC	CASGRTTTGETQYF
TRBV18	NA	NA	TRBJ2-5	TGTGCCAGCTCACCAGGCGAAGGAGAGACCCAGTACTTC	CASSPGEGETQYF
TRBV18	NA	once	TRBJ2-1	TGTGCCAGCTCACCCCAGGCAGCCCTAGGGTCGGAGCAGTTCTTC	CASSPQAALGSEQFF
TRBV7-3	NA	NA	TRBJ2-6	TGTGCCAGCAGCTTAGGGGGTGGGGCCAACGTCCTGACTTTC	CASSLGGGANVLTF
TRBV6-1	NA	NA	TRBJ1-2	TGTGCCAGCAGTACCGACGGCACTAACTATGGCTACACCTTC	CASSTDGTNYGYTF
TRBV27	NA	NA	TRBJ2-7	TGTGCCAGCAGACGTAAAGTCGGGTCTACAACCTACGAGCAGTACTTC	CASRRKVGSTTYEQYF
TRBV10-1	TRBD1	NA	TRBJ1-1	TGCGCCAGCAGGGAACGACAGGGGGGGGGCAGGTCACTAACTGAAGCTTTCTTT	CASRERQGGGRSLTEAFF
TRBV11-3	NA	NA	TRBJ1-1	TGTGCCAGCAGCATACAGGTGAACACTGAAGCTTTCTTT	CASSIQVNTEAFF
TRBV5-1	TRBD2	NA	TRBJ2-1	TGCGCCAGCAGCTCCTCGGGACTAGCGGGGGGGCCTCAGTTCTTC	CASSSSGLAGGPQFF
TRBV2	TRBD2	once	TRBJ2-1	TGTGCCAGCAGGGCGACTAGCGGGGGGTTAAATGAGCAGTTCTTC	CASRATSGGLNEQFF
TRBV6-1	NA	NA	TRBJ2-6	TGTGCCAGCAGTTTCGGTAGCTCTGGGGCCAACGTCCTGACTTTC	CASSFGSSGANVLTF
TRBV9	NA	NA	TRBJ2-7	TGTGCCAGCAGCGTAGGTCTCAGGGAGTACGAGCAGTACTTC	CASSVGLREYEQYF
TRBV28	NA	NA	TRBJ1-4	TGTGCCAGCAGGGATGAAAAACTGTTTTTT	CASRDEKLFF
TRBV2	NA	NA	TRBJ1-4	TGTGCCAGCAGTACCCAGGGAGTCTTCCACGAAAAACTGTTTTTT	CASSTQGVFHEKLFF
TRBV6-1	NA	NA	TRBJ1-1	TGTGCCAGCAGTGATCAGATGAACACTGAAGCTTTCTTT	CASSDQMNTEAFF
TRBV5-4	NA	few	TRBJ2-7	TGTGCCAGCAGCTTGGCTGGGGGTAGGGCCTACGAGCAGTACTTC	CASSLAGGRAYEQYF
TRBV5-1	NA	NA	TRBJ1-2	TGCGCCAGCAGCCGGCGGGGGGGCGCAGACGACTATGGCTACACCTTC	CASSRRGGADDYGYTF
TRBV25-1	NA	NA	TRBJ1-1	TGTGCCAGCAGTGTCTCTGGGGCAGTCGAAGCTTTCTTT	CASSVSGAVEAFF
TRBV5-1	NA	NA	TRBJ2-3	TGCGCCAGCAGCACAAACACAGATACGCAGTATTTT	CASSTNTDTQYF
TRBV30	NA	NA	TRBJ1-2	TGTGCCTGGACCTCCGTTTATGGCTACACCTTC	CAWTSVYGYTF
TRBV5-8	NA	NA	TRBJ2-3	TGTGCCAGCACCCTACGGGGGGCGCAGACAGATACGCAGTATTTT	CASTLRGAQTDTQYF